One and the same sample provided the 23 T cell receptor beta chains below, sequenced in a study of T cell clonality in common variable immunodeficiency. Antigen specificity for these receptors is unknown. The repertoire was sequenced with immunoSEQ multiplex PCR; TCRdb's copy has only in-frame clones and lacks some. This sample has approximately 20,000 clones and no singletons, with 2% to 2.5% in the ten largest. Study observations and caveats: Common variable immunodeficiency TCR beta sequences reportedly had fewer deletions and N-nucleotide insertions.

Sequencing used peripheral blood mononuclear cells. These receptors all stem from a human donor with common variable immunodeficiency.

This clone ranks as medium-sized (0.01 to 0.1%). The read ends 3 residues before the CDR3 terminus; that terminus is restored from the germline J gene. V usage is TRBV7-6 and J usage is TRBJ2-1, with 12 bases that match TRBD2. The germline V gene encodes CDR1 SGHVS and CDR2 FNYEAQ. There are 17 residues in the CDR3. With 1 base clipped from V and 7 bases from J, the junction kept 8 bases outside the gene matches. The CDR3 loop reads CASSLVPLAGGKNEQFF. CDR3 bases read: TGTGCCAGCAGCTTAGTCCCACTAGCGGGGGGAAAAAATGAG.

A word on this clone: The CDR3 end lies 3 residues beyond the end of the read and is filled in from the germline J gene. V usage is TRBV20-1 and J usage is TRBJ1-2; no definite D call. The CDR3 contains 13 residues. Trimming removed 6 bases at V and 1 base at J, with 12 bases between. CDR1 is DFQATT and CDR2 is SNEGSKA in the germline V gene (reference sequence). The CDR3 bases that were read are TGCAGTGCCAGACCTCTAGATAACTATGGC. It encodes CSARPLDNYG. The whole CDR3 reads CSARPLDNYGYTF.

This clone was seen repeatedly, ten times or more. The observed sequence ends 3 residues before the CDR3 terminus, with the missing tail filled in from the germline J gene. J is TRBJ1-1 and V is TRBV7-2; D is undetermined. Trimming left V 5 bases short and J 1 base short, with 11 bases between. The CDR3 runs 14 residues. Per germline, CDR1 SGHTA and CDR2 FQGNSA. The CDR3 region is CASSIFTQNTEAFF. The sequenced part of the CDR3 DNA is TGTGCCAGCAGCATATTCACACAGAACACTGAA.

This clone was observed a few times. The observed sequence ends 3 residues before the CDR3 terminus, with the missing tail filled in from the germline J gene. The chain uses TRBV20-1 and TRBJ1-1, with no clear D. CDR1 DFQATT and CDR2 SNEGSKA come from the germline V gene (reference sequence). Trimming pared 6 bases from V and 5 bases from J, leaving 10 bases between. CDR3 length: 11 amino acids. CDR3 amino acids: CSASQGTEAFF. CDR3 bases read: TGCAGTGCAAGCCAAGGGACTGAA.

The sample holds many counts of this clone. The read ends 3 residues before the CDR3 terminus; that terminus is restored from the germline J gene. V usage is TRBV7-2 and J usage is TRBJ2-1; a possible D gene is TRBD2 (6 bases). Germline CDR1 is SGHTA and CDR2 is FQGNSA. Trimming removed 8 bases from V and 3 bases from J, with 17 bases in between. The CDR3 runs to 15 residues. The CDR3 region is CASGSRLANYNEQFF. The sequenced CDR3 bases are TGTGCCAGCGGTTCGAGGCTAGCGAACTACAATGAG.

The sample holds a few counts of this clone. A much larger clone lies one base from this, so it may be a read error. Read coverage stops 3 residues before the CDR3 terminus; the germline J gene supplies the remainder. The rearrangement links TRBV7-9 to TRBJ1-2, with 8 nucleotides matching TRBD1. This CDR3 is 13 amino acids long. CDR1 SEHNR and CDR2 FQNEAQ come from the germline V gene (reference sequence). The CDR3 sequence: CSSSQERTGSYTF. The sequenced CDR3 bases are TGTTCCAGCAGCCAAGAGAGGACAGGGAGC.

This clone appeared many times. The read is 3 residues too short to cover the CDR3 end, so that end is filled in from the germline J gene. V usage is TRBV6-1 and J usage is TRBJ1-4, with D uncertain. Germline V gives CDR1 MNHNS, CDR2 SASEGT. The CDR3 has 13 residues. Trimming pared 3 bases from V and 8 bases from J, leaving 10 bases between. The sequenced CDR3 bases are TGTGCCAGCAGTGATACGAACAGCGAAAAA. This encodes CASSDTNSEK. The entire CDR3 reads CASSDTNSEKLFF.

This clone was seen ten or more times. The read ends 3 residues shy of where the CDR3 ends; the end is completed using the germline J gene. The rearrangement joins TRBV3-1 (or the pseudogene TRBV3-2) to TRBJ2-7, with D perhaps matching TRBD2 (6 bases). Germline loops: CDR1 LGHDT, CDR2 YNNKEL (reference sequence). V was shortened by 4 bases and J by 4 bases, with 8 bases between the two germline ends. The CDR3 sequence is 12 residues long. This chain's CDR3 is CASSLAGYEQYF. The part of the CDR3 DNA that was read is TGTGCCAGCAGCCTGGCGGGGTACGAG.

This clone was observed many times. The CDR3 end lies 3 residues beyond the end of the read and is filled in from the germline J gene. The V and J genes are TRBV9 and TRBJ2-1; 10 bases align to TRBD2. After removal of 2 bases from V and 2 bases from J, the junction contained 1 base not matched to a gene. CDR1 and CDR2 from the germline V gene are SGDLS and YYNGEE. This CDR3 is 15 amino acids long. The covered CDR3 bases are TGTGCCAGCAGCGTGCTAGCGGGGGCCTACAATGAG. Translation: CASSVLAGAYNE. In full, the CDR3 is CASSVLAGAYNEQFF.

This clone was counted at least ten times. The CDR3 extends 3 residues past the end of the read, so its final part is completed from the germline J gene. The chain has TRBV7-2 and TRBJ2-1, with D tentatively TRBD2 (6 bases). The CDR3 contains 13 residues. V was cut by 7 bases and J by 9 bases, with 16 bases left in between. Germline assignment: CDR1 SGHTA and CDR2 FQGNSA. The sequenced part of the CDR3 DNA is TGTGCCAGCATCTTGGGACTGTATGGTGAG. Its translation: CASILGLYGE. From start to end, the CDR3 is CASILGLYGEQFF.

At least ten counts were recorded for this clone. Coverage ceases 3 residues before the CDR3 finishes, and the germline J gene fills in the end. The chain is built from TRBV20-1 and TRBJ2-1; TRBD2 matches at 12 bases. Per the germline V gene, CDR1 is DFQATT and CDR2 is SNEGSKA (reference sequence). V shed 3 bases and J 0 bases; nucleotides not matched to a gene: 12. The CDR3 length is 19 residues. This CDR3 is CSARVKTSGGKSSYNEQFF. The CDR3 DNA, read in part, is TGCAGTGCTAGGGTGAAGACTAGCGGGGGCAAGAGCTCCTACAATGAG.

This clone was seen many times. The CDR3 end falls 3 residues outside the read, so it is completed with the germline J gene. V is TRBV2 and J is TRBJ1-6; weak D call: TRBD1 (6 bases). The V end lost 8 bases, the J end lost 9 bases, and 20 bases lay between the germline ends. Per germline, CDR1 SNHLY and CDR2 FYNNEI. CDR3 length: 15 residues. CDR3 residues: CASGPGLGGGSPLHF. CDR3 DNA (partial): TGTGCCAGCGGACCCGGACTAGGGGGGGGTTCACCC. Using reference TRBV2 and TRBJ1-6 for the parts outside the CDR3, the full variable domain is EPEVTQTPSHQVTQMGQEVILRCVPISNHLYFYWYRQILGQKVEFLVSFYNNEISEKSEIFDDQFSVERPDGSNFTLKIRSTKLEDSAMYFCASGPGLGGGSPLHFGNGTRLTVT.

This clone was recorded many times. From the germline J gene comes the end of the CDR3, since the read stops 3 residues before it. The chain employs TRBV24-1 and TRBJ1-2, with D hard to call. The germline CDR1 and CDR2 sequences are KGHDR and SFDVKD. V was trimmed by 9 bases and J by 7 bases, leaving 8 bases between them. CDR3 length equals 10 residues. The CDR3 here is CATGQFGYTF. Incomplete CDR3 DNA: TGTGCCACCGGTCAGTTTGGC.

In its sample, this clone was seen many times. With the read ending 3 residues before the CDR3 end, the germline J gene is used to fill in that end. This chain links TRBV20-1 with TRBJ2-7; the D is unclear. CDR1 is DFQATT, CDR2 SNEGSKA, per germline (reference sequence). The length of the CDR3 is 15 residues. The V end was cut by 1 base, the J end by 0 bases, with 13 bases between. CDR3 sequence: CSARGPWYSSYEQYF. The part of the CDR3 DNA that was read is TGCAGTGCTAGAGGTCCATGGTACAGCTCCTACGAG.

This clone was recorded many times. Read sequence stops 3 residues before the CDR3 end, and the germline J gene provides the missing end. V and J are TRBV5-4 and TRBJ1-1; TRBD1 might be the D (5 bases). CDR1 is SGHNT and CDR2 is YYREEE in the germline V gene (reference sequence). The CDR3 loop spans 14 amino acids. V lost 6 bases, J lost 7 bases, and 19 bases lay in between. The sequenced CDR3 bases are TGTGCCAGCACCCCCCGAGACAGCGTCTTTGAA. Protein sequence: CASTPRDSVFE. The entire CDR3 protein reads CASTPRDSVFEAFF.

This clone has at least ten counts. The read terminates 3 residues ahead of where the CDR3 ends, so the germline J gene completes it. The chain has TRBV27 and TRBJ1-2, with a possible D match to TRBD1 (5 bases). V lost 2 bases, J lost 3 bases, and 7 bases lay in between. Germline loops: CDR1 MNHEY, CDR2 SMNVEV (reference sequence). CDR3 length equals 13 residues. The DNA read from the CDR3 is TGTGCCAGCAGTTTAGTGGGGCACTATGGC. This encodes CASSLVGHYG. The CDR3 reads in full as CASSLVGHYGYTF.

Many counts were recorded for this clone. The read halts 3 residues ahead of the CDR3 end, with the missing end drawn from the germline J gene. This chain uses TRBV7-8 with TRBJ2-1; TRBD1 aligns across 7 bases. CDR3 length equals 13 residues. Germline CDR1 and CDR2: SGHVS and FQNEAQ. Trimming removed 3 bases from V and 9 bases from J; junction bases left unmatched: 5. CDR3 bases read: TGTGCCAGCAGCTTTGACAGGGTCGGTGAG. This gives the protein CASSFDRVGE. The CDR3 in full is CASSFDRVGEQFF.

A word on this clone: The CDR3 extends 3 residues past the end of the read, so its final part is completed from the germline J gene. The chain carries TRBV11-3 and TRBJ2-5; possible D gene TRBD2, 6 bases. The germline V gene has CDR1 SGHNT and CDR2 YENEEA. This CDR3 is 14 amino acids long. Trimming took 3 bases from V and 3 from J, leaving 11 bases between them. The CDR3 sequence: CASSLGGEEETQYF. The DNA read from the CDR3 is TGTGCCAGCAGCTTGGGCGGGGAAGAAGAGACC.

This clone was counted at least ten times. Sequencing ends 3 residues short of the CDR3 end; the germline J gene provides the rest. The chain is built from TRBV18 and TRBJ1-6; TRBD1 matches at 7 bases. CDR1 is KGHSH and CDR2 is LQKENI in the germline V gene. V dropped 2 bases and J dropped 9; count of bases not matched to a gene: 19. The CDR3 has 19 residues. CDR3 loop: CASSPVNRDSGARGSPLHF. CDR3 DNA, as far as it was read: TGTGCCAGCTCACCAGTAAATCGGGACAGTGGAGCGAGGGGTTCACCC.

This clone came up many times. The read ends 3 residues before the CDR3 terminus; that terminus is restored from the germline J gene. The V gene is TRBV7-3, the J gene TRBJ1-3, with a possible D match to TRBD1 (6 bases). Germline V gene sequence: CDR1 SGHTA, CDR2 FQGTGA. V lost 1 base, J lost 0 bases, and 19 bases lay in between. The CDR3 consists of 19 residues. The CDR3 region is CASSLIWGGSFDSGNTIYF. The part of the CDR3 DNA that was read is TGTGCCAGCAGCTTAATTTGGGGGGGCAGCTTTGACTCTGGAAACACC.

This clone was seen many times. The read stops 3 residues short of the end of the CDR3; the missing end is completed from the germline J gene. The chain uses TRBV12-3 or TRBV12-4 and TRBJ2-2; D is possibly TRBD1 (6 bases). CDR3 length: 14 residues. The V end lost 3 bases, the J end lost 5 bases, and 10 bases lay between the germline ends. The CDR3 sequence: CASSFYRETGELFF. The CDR3 DNA, read in part, is TGTGCCAGCAGTTTTTACAGGGAAACCGGGGAG.

This clone was seen many times. The CDR3 is cut off 3 residues early in the read; its end comes from the germline J gene. The chain has TRBV2 and TRBJ1-4; 9 nucleotides match TRBD1. V was clipped by 0 bases and J by 8 bases; unmatched bases: 7. CDR1 and CDR2 from the germline V gene are SNHLY and FYNNEI. This CDR3 is built from 16 residues. The CDR3 spells CASSEARGTGKEKLFF. The CDR3 bases that were read are TGTGCCAGCAGTGAAGCGCGGGGGACAGGGAAAGAAAAA.

This clone occurred many times. The sequence runs out 3 residues before the end of the CDR3; the remainder is reconstructed from the germline J gene. V and J are TRBV6-2 or TRBV6-3 and TRBJ2-3; TRBD2 aligns across 7 bases. With V trimmed by 6 bases and J by 0 bases, 12 bases remained unmatched. Germline V gene data show CDR1 as MNHEY and CDR2 as SVGEGT. The CDR3 spans 17 residues. CDR3 sequence: CASSNVVAGPSTDTQYF. The sequenced CDR3 bases are TGTGCCAGCAGCAACGTAGTAGCGGGCCCAAGCACAGATACG.